The rows below give T cell receptor beta chains drawn from one sample of a study of cytomegalovirus exposure and HLA in healthy donors. Sequenced by immunoSEQ multiplex PCR; TCRdb stores in-frame clones only, minus some. The table lists some 78,000 clones, 80% of them singletons, with approximately 31% in the top ten. Sequencing was performed on PBMCs. Every receptor here comes from a man aged 50 to 59 in good health and CMV-seropositive. The CDR3 runs from the conserved cysteine through the conserved F or W. D genes are given only for firm matches. Only some rows state a clone size, as once, few, many or a class for expanded clones.

TRBV19,TRBD1,few,TRBJ2-7,CASSREDRGSYEQYF,TGTGCCAGTAGTAGGGAAGACAGGGGATCCTACGAGCAGTACTTC
TRBV4-1,-,-,TRBJ1-2,CASSQEGGGIRKGYGYTF,TGCGCCAGCAGCCAAGAGGGGGGGGGTATTAGAAAGGGCTATGGCTACACCTTC
TRBV2,TRBD1,few,TRBJ2-2,CATETTGRGELFF,TGTGCCACCGAAACGACAGGGCGCGGGGAGCTGTTTTTT
TRBV30,-,-,TRBJ2-6,CAWSVRVYPSSGANGLTF,TGTGCCTGGAGTGTACGCGTCTACCCCTCATCTGGGGCCAACGGCCTGACTTTC
TRBV29-1,-,-,TRBJ2-1,CSVDTPVNEQFF,TGCAGCGTGGACACCCCAGTGAATGAGCAGTTCTTC
TRBV29-1,TRBD1,-,TRBJ1-1,CSVEGTGSTEAFF,TGCAGCGTTGAAGGGACAGGGAGCACTGAAGCTTTCTTT
TRBV7-2,-,-,TRBJ2-7,CASSLGPGMPYEQYF,TGTGCCAGCAGCTTAGGTCCAGGTATGCCCTACGAGCAGTACTTC
TRBV4-3,-,-,TRBJ2-2,CASSQERGRATGELFF,TGCGCCAGCAGCCAGGAGAGGGGGAGGGCCACCGGGGAGCTGTTTTTT
TRBV5-1,TRBD1,once,TRBJ2-2,CASSLGGQGGTGELFF,TGCGCCAGCAGCTTGGGGGGACAGGGCGGCACCGGGGAGCTGTTTTTT
TRBV27,TRBD1,-,TRBJ2-5,CASSLGTGGAETQYF,TGTGCCAGCAGTTTAGGGACAGGGGGCGCAGAGACCCAGTACTTC
TRBV2,TRBD2,-,TRBJ2-5,CASSEGTSGQETQYF,TGTGCCAGCAGTGAAGGGACTAGCGGACAAGAGACCCAGTACTTC
TRBV7-2,-,-,TRBJ1-1,CASSLDSEAFF,TGTGCCAGCAGCTTAGACAGTGAAGCTTTCTTT
TRBV5-4,TRBD2,-,TRBJ2-7,CASSLTAGAYEQYF,TGTGCCAGCAGCTTGACAGCGGGAGCCTACGAGCAGTACTTC
TRBV5-8,-,-,TRBJ2-3,CASSLETLVGARTDTQYF,TGTGCCAGCAGCTTGGAGACTTTGGTAGGGGCGAGGACAGATACGCAGTATTTT
TRBV6-1,-,once,TRBJ2-5,CASSTLTNWKTQYF,TGTGCCAGCAGTACCCTGACTAACTGGAAGACCCAGTACTTC
TRBV7-2,TRBD2,-,TRBJ2-7,CASSWRLAGVDEQYF,TGTGCCAGCAGCTGGAGACTAGCGGGAGTGGACGAGCAGTACTTC
TRBV29-1,TRBD1,-,TRBJ1-4,CSVTGDRREKLFF,TGCAGCGTCACGGGGGACAGGCGGGAAAAACTGTTTTTT
TRBV6-5,TRBD2,-,TRBJ2-1,CASSYWEGKNEQFF,TGTGCCAGCAGTTACTGGGAGGGAAAGAATGAGCAGTTCTTC
TRBV2,TRBD2,medium-sized,TRBJ2-7,CASRRDYPGEQYF,TGTGCCAGCAGACGGGACTACCCTGGCGAGCAGTACTTC
TRBV14,-,-,TRBJ2-6,CASSHPRAGQHSGANVLTF,TGTGCCAGCAGCCACCCGAGGGCGGGACAGCATTCTGGGGCCAACGTCCTGACTTTC
TRBV6-1,-,-,TRBJ2-2,CASTPQGGELFF,TGTGCCAGCACCCCCCAGGGTGGGGAGCTGTTTTTT
TRBV27,-,-,TRBJ2-7,CASSYGVRYEQYF,TGTGCCAGCAGTTACGGGGTTAGGTACGAGCAGTACTTC
TRBV27,-,-,TRBJ1-5,CASSLSRNQPQHF,TGTGCCAGCAGTTTATCCCGTAATCAGCCCCAGCATTTT
TRBV6-6,TRBD2,few,TRBJ2-2,CASSFGLAGDTGELFF,TGTGCCAGCAGTTTCGGACTAGCGGGAGATACCGGGGAGCTGTTTTTT
TRBV5-4,-,few,TRBJ1-5,CASSFSNNQPQHF,TGTGCCAGCAGCTTTTCCAACAATCAGCCCCAGCATTTT
TRBV7-2,TRBD1,-,TRBJ2-3,CASSLGGNTDRVLEYF,TGTGCCAGCAGCTTAGGTGGCAACACCGACAGGGTTTTGGAGTATTTT
TRBV7-9,TRBD1,-,TRBJ1-1,CSSSLPDRGSEAFF,TGTTCCAGCAGCTTACCGGACAGGGGTTCTGAAGCTTTCTTT
TRBV29-1,-,-,TRBJ2-2,CSAGGGTGELFF,TGCAGCGCCGGGGGTGGAACCGGGGAGCTGTTTTTT
TRBV9,TRBD2,-,TRBJ2-7,CASSPLTSGRVEQYF,TGTGCCAGCAGCCCGTTGACTAGCGGGAGGGTCGAGCAGTACTTC
TRBV5-4,TRBD1,-,TRBJ1-1,CASSLRQGEAFF,TGTGCCAGCAGCTTGAGACAGGGGGAAGCTTTCTTT
TRBV12-5,-,-,TRBJ1-1,CASGLRGDTEAFF,TGTGCTAGTGGTTTGCGGGGGGACACTGAAGCTTTCTTT